These 16 T cell receptor beta chains share one sample of origin, sequenced in a study of cytomegalovirus exposure and HLA in healthy donors. A multiplex PCR was run with 60 Vbeta primers and 13 Jbeta primers. Sequenced by immunoSEQ multiplex PCR; TCRdb stores in-frame clones only, minus some. The repertoire holds some 150,000 clones, with roughly 9.8% as singletons. The source material was PBMCs. Receptors originate from a man between 45 and 60 years old in good health and CMV-seronegative.

This clone turned up a few times. The chain combines TRBV11-2 with TRBJ2-5, with 9 bases fitting TRBD1. Germline assignment: CDR1 SGHAT and CDR2 FQNNGV. The CDR3 consists of 15 residues. V lost 0 bases and J lost 4; bases outside the gene matches: 3. DNA of the CDR3: TGTGCCAGCAGCTTAGAGAGGACAGGGGTAGAGACCCAGTACTTC. Its translation is CASSLERTGVETQYF.

The V and J genes are TRBV4-1 and TRBJ1-5, with 8 bases lining up with TRBD1. Germline assignment: CDR1 MGHRA and CDR2 YSYEKL. With V trimmed by 4 bases and J by 1 base, 3 bases remained unmatched. The CDR3 spans 15 residues. CDR3 nucleotide sequence: TGCGCCAGCAGCCCAGGGGGCGACAGCAATCAGCCCCAGCATTTT. Protein sequence: CASSPGGDSNQPQHF.

This clone was recorded a few times. The chain combines TRBV10-1 with TRBJ2-2; TRBD1 aligns across 9 bases. The CDR3 totals 17 residues. J was trimmed by 4 bases and V by 4 bases; bases with no gene match: 10. Per germline, CDR1 WNHNN and CDR2 SYGVQD (reference sequence). The CDR3 nucleotides read TGCGCCAGCAGTGGATCATTACAGGGGGCGAGCACCGGGGAGCTGTTTTTT. This sequence encodes CASSGSLQGASTGELFF.

This clone was seen more than once but under ten times. The chain is built from TRBV13 and TRBJ2-1; a possible D gene is TRBD2 (5 bases). Trimming took off 5 bases at V and 3 bases at J, with 17 bases between the two ends. This CDR3 spans 16 amino acids. Germline CDR1 PRHDT, CDR2 FYEKMQ (reference sequence). The CDR3 loop is CASSPGSPRYYNEQFF. In DNA form, the CDR3 reads TGTGCCAGCAGCCCGGGGAGTCCCAGGTACTACAATGAGCAGTTCTTC.

The chain links TRBV9 to TRBJ2-2, with D possibly matching TRBD1 (5 bases). Germline V gene data show CDR1 as SGDLS and CDR2 as YYNGEE. With 0 bases removed from V and 2 bases from J, the gap between germline ends came to 11 bases. The CDR3 covers 16 residues. The CDR3 reads CASSVVLGPNTGELFF. The CDR3 DNA follows: TGTGCCAGCAGCGTAGTGCTGGGGCCTAACACCGGGGAGCTGTTTTTT.

This clone was seen only a few times. The gene calls are TRBV10-2 and TRBJ1-4; possibly TRBD1 for D (6 bases). Trimming stripped 5 bases from V and 6 bases from J, with 13 bases between. The CDR3 sequence is 14 residues long. From germline, CDR1 is WSHSY and CDR2 SAAADI. CDR3 region: CASSNRERDEKLFF. The CDR3 coding sequence is TGCGCCAGCAGTAACAGGGAGAGGGATGAAAAACTGTTTTTT.

Notes on this clone: This specimen includes other DNA sequences encoding the same CDR3. The chain couples TRBV6-1 to TRBJ1-1, with TRBD1 identical over 7 bases. Germline loops: CDR1 MNHNS, CDR2 SASEGT. The junction had 7 bases not matched to a gene; V was cut back by 8 bases and J by 4 bases. The CDR3 is made up of 13 amino acids. The CDR3 region is CASGGQTSTEAFF. As DNA, the CDR3 is TGTGCCAGCGGGGGACAGACCAGCACTGAAGCTTTCTTT.

The chain combines TRBV2 with TRBJ1-6; 7 nucleotides match TRBD1. V dropped 0 bases and J dropped 13; count of bases not matched to a gene: 6. The length of the CDR3 is 14 residues. Per the germline V gene, CDR1 is SNHLY and CDR2 is FYNNEI. This CDR3 is CASSEAQGLLPLHF. As DNA, the CDR3 is TGTGCCAGCAGTGAAGCACAGGGGCTGCTCCCCCTCCACTTT.

In this sample, this clone turned up a few times. The rearrangement links TRBV29-1 to TRBJ2-5, with TRBD1 as a possible D gene (6 bases). Germline CDR1 is SQVTM and CDR2 is ANQGSEA. V was cut by 7 bases and J by 9 bases, with 27 bases left in between. This CDR3 has 15 residues. The CDR3 loop is CSADERNRARRPQYF. For the CDR3, the DNA is TGCAGCGCCGATGAGAGAAACAGGGCCCGGAGGCCCCAGTACTTC. The entire variable domain, with the rest obtained from reference TRBV29-1 and TRBJ2-5, is as follows: SAVISQKPSRDICQRGTSLTIQCQVDSQVTMMFWYRQQPGQSLTLIATANQGSEATYESGFVIDKFPISRPNLTFSTLTVSNMSPEDSSIYLCSADERNRARRPQYFGPGTRLLVL.

This clone was counted a few times. V usage is TRBV5-1 and J usage is TRBJ2-3; possible D gene TRBD2, 7 bases. V was trimmed by 6 bases and J by 1 base, leaving 15 bases between them. This CDR3 region has 15 residues. Germline V CDR1 and CDR2: SGHRS, YFSETQ. The CDR3: CASMEGGGGTDTQYF. In DNA form, the CDR3 reads TGCGCCAGCATGGAGGGAGGGGGAGGCACAGATACGCAGTATTTT.

In this sample, this clone turned up a few times. The V call is TRBV6-5, the J call TRBJ1-1; no reliable D call. Trimming shortened V by 2 bases and J by 1 base, and 8 bases separated the two germline ends. The germline V gene encodes CDR1 MNHEY and CDR2 SVGAGI. The CDR3 runs 14 residues. This CDR3 is CASSYGLRNTEAFF. Here the CDR3 DNA reads TGTGCCAGCAGTTACGGGCTTCGGAACACTGAAGCTTTCTTT.

This chain uses TRBV5-4 with TRBJ2-7, with a tentative D call TRBD1 (5 bases). V was cut by 1 base and J by 2 bases, with 16 bases left in between. The germline V gene has CDR1 SGHNT and CDR2 YYREEE (reference sequence). CDR3 length: 16 amino acids. CDR3 protein: CASSLFAGPLTYEQYF. In DNA form, the CDR3 reads TGTGCCAGCAGCTTGTTTGCAGGGCCGTTAACCTACGAGCAGTACTTC.

Concerning this clone itself: The same CDR3 arises from other DNA sequences in this sample as well. The rearrangement joins TRBV6-5 to TRBJ1-2, with 8 bases aligning to TRBD1. The length of the CDR3 is 14 residues. Germline V gene sequence: CDR1 MNHEY, CDR2 SVGAGI. V lost 5 bases and J lost 8; bases outside the gene matches: 10. CDR3 loop: CASSHPGQGWGYTF. CDR3 DNA sequence: TGTGCCAGCAGTCACCCCGGACAGGGTTGGGGCTACACCTTC.

The chain uses TRBV5-1 and TRBJ2-7; 7 bases align to TRBD2. The CDR3 has 15 amino acids. The germline V gene has CDR1 SGHRS and CDR2 YFSETQ. The V segment lost 4 bases and the J segment 0 bases; nucleotides outside the gene matches: 7. This CDR3 reads CASSLGSGNSYEQYF. As DNA, the CDR3 is TGCGCCAGCAGCCTGGGGAGCGGGAACTCCTACGAGCAGTACTTC.

This rearrangement joins TRBV5-1 to TRBJ2-5; 16 nucleotides line up with TRBD2. J was trimmed by 4 bases and V by 3 bases; bases with no gene match: 3. CDR1 and CDR2 from the germline V gene are SGHRS and YFSETQ. The CDR3 is made up of 16 amino acids. The CDR3 coding sequence is TGCGCCAGCAGCTCGGGACTAGCGGGAGGGCCAGAGACCCAGTACTTC. Translation gives CASSSGLAGGPETQYF.

In this sample, this clone turned up a few times. The chain has TRBV18 and TRBJ1-2; 8 nucleotides agree with TRBD1. The V gene's germline CDR1 is KGHSH and CDR2 LQKENI. Losses at the gene ends were 6 bases for V and 2 bases for J; bases not matched to a gene: 8. The CDR3 contains 15 residues. CDR3 sequence (DNA): TGTGCCAGCTCGGGAGACAGGGGCTTGAACTATGGCTACACCTTC. Translating it yields CASSGDRGLNYGYTF.